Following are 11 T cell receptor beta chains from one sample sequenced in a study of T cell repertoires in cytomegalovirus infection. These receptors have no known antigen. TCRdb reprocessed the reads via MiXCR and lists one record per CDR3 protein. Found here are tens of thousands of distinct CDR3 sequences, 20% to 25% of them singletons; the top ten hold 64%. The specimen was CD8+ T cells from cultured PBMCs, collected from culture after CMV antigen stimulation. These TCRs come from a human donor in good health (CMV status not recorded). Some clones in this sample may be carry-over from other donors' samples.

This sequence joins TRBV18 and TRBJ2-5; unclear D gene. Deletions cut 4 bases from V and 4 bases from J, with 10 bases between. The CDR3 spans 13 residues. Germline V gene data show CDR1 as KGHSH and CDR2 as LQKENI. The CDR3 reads CASSQAVGETQYF. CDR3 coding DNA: TGTGCCAGCTCACAGGCGGTAGGAGAGACCCAGTACTTC.

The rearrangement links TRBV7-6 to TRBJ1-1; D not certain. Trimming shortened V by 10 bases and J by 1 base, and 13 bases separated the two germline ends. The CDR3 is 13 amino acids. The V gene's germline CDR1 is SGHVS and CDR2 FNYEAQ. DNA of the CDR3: TGTGCCACAGCGTTCAACACGAACACTGAAGCTTTCTTT. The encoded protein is CATAFNTNTEAFF.

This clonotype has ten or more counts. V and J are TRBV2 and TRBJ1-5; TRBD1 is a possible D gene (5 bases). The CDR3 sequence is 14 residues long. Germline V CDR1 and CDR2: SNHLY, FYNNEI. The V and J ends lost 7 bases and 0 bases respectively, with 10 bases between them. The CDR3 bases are TGTGCCAGCACCCAGGGCGTTAGCAATCAGCCCCAGCATTTT. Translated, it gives CASTQGVSNQPQHF. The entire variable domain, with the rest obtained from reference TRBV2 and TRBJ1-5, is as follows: EPEVTQTPSHQVTQMGQEVILRCVPISNHLYFYWYRQILGQKVEFLVSFYNNEISEKSEIFDDQFSVERPDGSNFTLKIRSTKLEDSAMYFCASTQGVSNQPQHFGDGTRLSIL.

CDR3 nucleotide sequence: TGTGCCAGCAGCTTGACGACGGGACTCCGAAAAGAGACCCAGTACTTC. Protein: CASSLTTGLRKETQYF. The chain links TRBV7-6 to TRBJ2-5; weak D call: TRBD2 (6 bases). The CDR3 contains 16 residues. Trimming pared 3 bases from V and 3 bases from J, leaving 17 bases between. CDR1 is SGHVS and CDR2 is FNYEAQ in the germline V gene.

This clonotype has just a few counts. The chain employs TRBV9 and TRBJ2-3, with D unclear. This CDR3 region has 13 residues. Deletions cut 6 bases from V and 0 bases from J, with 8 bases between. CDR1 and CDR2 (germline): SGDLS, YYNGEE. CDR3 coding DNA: TGTGCCAGCACGGGCACTAGCACAGATACGCAGTATTTT. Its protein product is CASTGTSTDTQYF.

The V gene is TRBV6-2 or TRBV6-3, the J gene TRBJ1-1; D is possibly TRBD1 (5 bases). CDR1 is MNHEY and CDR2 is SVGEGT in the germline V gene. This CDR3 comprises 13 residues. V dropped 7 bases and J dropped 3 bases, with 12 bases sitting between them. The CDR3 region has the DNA TGTGCCAGCATTTTGACAGCTTACACTGAAGCTTTCTTT. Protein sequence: CASILTAYTEAFF.

The CDR3 is CASSLGQFTEAFF. Written as DNA, the CDR3 is TGTGCCAGCAGCTTGGGCCAATTCACTGAAGCTTTCTTT. The gene calls are TRBV5-4 and TRBJ1-1; no clear D. The CDR3 runs 13 residues. In germline, CDR1 is SGHNT, CDR2 YYREEE (reference sequence). The ends were cut back, 0 bases at V and 4 bases at J, with 7 bases in the middle.

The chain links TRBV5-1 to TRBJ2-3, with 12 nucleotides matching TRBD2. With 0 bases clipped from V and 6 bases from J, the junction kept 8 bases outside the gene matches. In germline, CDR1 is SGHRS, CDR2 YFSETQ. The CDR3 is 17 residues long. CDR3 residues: CASSLVTSGGLWDTQYF. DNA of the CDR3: TGCGCCAGCAGCTTGGTGACTAGCGGGGGCCTTTGGGATACGCAGTATTTT.

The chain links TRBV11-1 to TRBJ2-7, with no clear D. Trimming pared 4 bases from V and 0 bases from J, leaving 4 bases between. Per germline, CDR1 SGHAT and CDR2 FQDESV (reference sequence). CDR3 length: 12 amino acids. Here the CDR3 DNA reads TGTGCCAGCAGCTCGGACTCCTACGAGCAGTACTTC. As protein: CASSSDSYEQYF. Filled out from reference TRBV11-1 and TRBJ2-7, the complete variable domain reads EAEVAQSPRYKITEKSQAVAFWCDPISGHATLYWYRQILGQGPELLVQFQDESVVDDSQLPKDRFSAERLKGVDSTLKIQPAELGDSAMYLCASSSDSYEQYFGPGTRLTVT.

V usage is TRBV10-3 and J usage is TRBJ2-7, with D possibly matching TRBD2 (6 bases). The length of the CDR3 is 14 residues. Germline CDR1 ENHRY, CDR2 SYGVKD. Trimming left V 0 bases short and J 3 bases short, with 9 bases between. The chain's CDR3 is CAISESGDFYEQYF. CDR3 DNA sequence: TGTGCCATCAGTGAGTCGGGGGACTTCTACGAGCAGTACTTC.

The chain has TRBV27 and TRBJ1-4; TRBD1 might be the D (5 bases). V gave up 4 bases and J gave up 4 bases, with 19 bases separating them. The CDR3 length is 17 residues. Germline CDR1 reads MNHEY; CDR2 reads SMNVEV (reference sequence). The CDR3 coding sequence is TGTGCCAGCAGTTCGAGAGGCAGGGCTCGTATTAATGAAAAACTGTTTTTT. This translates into CASSSRGRARINEKLFF.